This T cell receptor (beta chain) was retrieved from a study of T cell repertoires in cytomegalovirus infection. Study background: It can be stated that public TCR beta signatures indicated CMV infection as well as a matching HLA type. Overall study findings and caveats: Totalled public TCR beta family frequency picked out people who carried CMV plus the relevant HLA. HLA-C-restricted TCR beta clonotypes specific for CMV led the ex vivo response.

CDR3 length: 15 residues. CDR1 and CDR2 from the germline V gene are MDHEN and SYDVKM. Trimming pared 10 bases from V and 10 bases from J, leaving 23 bases between. TCRdb itself ran the reads through MiXCR, one entry per CDR3 protein. The sample holds 200,000 to 300,000 distinct CDR3 sequences, roughly 9% seen once. This clonotype appeared many times. Its antigen is as yet unknown. The receptor was isolated from a human donor in good health (CMV status not recorded). Some clones in this sample may be carry-over from other donors' samples. The J gene is TRBJ1-6, the V gene TRBV28; weak D call: TRBD1 (6 bases). The specimen sequenced was PBMCs. The CDR3 bases are TGTGCCACAACCATCAGGGGACGGAGAGGATCACCCCTCCACTTT. Amino acid sequence: CATTIRGRRGSPLHF.